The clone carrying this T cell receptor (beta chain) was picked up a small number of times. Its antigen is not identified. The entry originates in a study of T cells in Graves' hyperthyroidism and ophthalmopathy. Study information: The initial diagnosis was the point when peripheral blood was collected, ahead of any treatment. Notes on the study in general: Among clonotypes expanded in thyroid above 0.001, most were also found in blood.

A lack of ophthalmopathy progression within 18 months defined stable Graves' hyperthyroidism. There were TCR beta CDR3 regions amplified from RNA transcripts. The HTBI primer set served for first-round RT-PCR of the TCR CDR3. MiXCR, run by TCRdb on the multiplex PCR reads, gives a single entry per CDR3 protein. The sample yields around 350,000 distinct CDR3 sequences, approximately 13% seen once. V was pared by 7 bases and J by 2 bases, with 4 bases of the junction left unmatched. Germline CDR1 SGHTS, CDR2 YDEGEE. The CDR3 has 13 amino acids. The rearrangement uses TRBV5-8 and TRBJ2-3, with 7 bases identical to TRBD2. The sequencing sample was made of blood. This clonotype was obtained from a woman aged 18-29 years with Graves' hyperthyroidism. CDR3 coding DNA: TGTGCCAGCGGGGGGGGGGTCACAGATACGCAGTATTTT. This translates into CASGGGVTDTQYF. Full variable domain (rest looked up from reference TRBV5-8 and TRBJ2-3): EAGVTQSPTHLIKTRGQQATLRCSPISGHTSVYWYQQALGLGLQFLLWYDEGEERNRGNFPPRFSGRQFPNYSSELNVNALELEDSALYLCASGGGVTDTQYFGPGTRLTVL.